This TCR beta chain derives from a study of T cell responses to AZD1222 COVID-19 vaccine. Findings of the study overall: Increased Spike-specific TCR breadth and depth were observed after two AZD1222 doses. Repertoires were collected only later (after the peak T cell response had occurred). The donors showed a predominance of white British ancestry and of females, with possible underestimation of clonal diversity.

The germline gives CDR1 SGHNT, CDR2 YYREEE (reference sequence). This CDR3 is 15 amino acids long. The ends were cut back, 4 bases at V and 2 bases at J, with 16 bases in the middle. Profiled with immunoSEQ multiplex PCR; TCRdb holds only in-frame clones, not every one. The sample shows under 200,000 clones, approximately 93% of them seen only once. On this clone itself: Its specificity is unknown.

The sequencing here drew on peripheral blood, taken on day 0 of AZD1222 vaccination. The TCR was taken from an adult in good health. This chain links TRBV5-4 with TRBJ2-7; D possibly corresponds to TRBD2 (6 bases). The DNA of the CDR3 is TGTGCCAGCAGCGGGAGGTCTAGCGTTCCCTACGAGCAGTACTTC. As protein: CASSGRSSVPYEQYF.